Listed below are T cell receptor beta chains from one sample, sequenced in a study of T cell changes during pregnancy in multiple sclerosis. TCRdb keeps only in-frame clones here, not all; method: immunoSEQ multiplex PCR. The sample holds under 120,000 clones; about nine tenths are singletons and the top ten take around 3.5%. Sequencing was performed on peripheral blood, taken after pregnancy. The receptors here all came from a female donor with multiple sclerosis, enrolled in a pregnancy study. Both conserved end residues are part of each CDR3. A D gene is named only where the DNA matches it firmly. The listing skips clone size in some rows; elsewhere it reads once, few, many or a size class.

V gene: TRBV28; clone size: .; J gene: TRBJ2-1; D gene: TRBD2; CDR3 protein: CASRLAGTYNEQFF; CDR3 DNA: TGTGCCAGCAGGTTAGCGGGGACCTACAATGAGCAGTTCTTC
V gene: TRBV19; clone size: .; J gene: TRBJ2-5; D gene: .; CDR3 protein: CASNPDGDFQETQYF; CDR3 DNA: TGTGCCAGTAACCCCGACGGGGATTTCCAAGAGACCCAGTACTTC
V gene: TRBV7-7; clone size: .; J gene: TRBJ2-1; D gene: TRBD2; CDR3 protein: CASSPGLAGAQEQFF; CDR3 DNA: TGTGCTAGCAGCCCGGGACTAGCGGGGGCACAGGAGCAGTTCTTC
V gene: TRBV10-1; clone size: .; J gene: TRBJ2-6; D gene: TRBD1; CDR3 protein: CATWTGGDFGANVLTF; CDR3 DNA: TGCGCCACATGGACAGGGGGAGACTTTGGGGCCAACGTCCTGACTTTC
V gene: TRBV25-1; clone size: .; J gene: TRBJ1-2; D gene: .; CDR3 protein: CASSRGAYGYTF; CDR3 DNA: TGTGCCAGCAGTCGGGGGGCTTATGGCTACACCTTC
V gene: TRBV5-4; clone size: .; J gene: TRBJ1-2; D gene: TRBD1; CDR3 protein: CASTRQGAPDYGYTF; CDR3 DNA: TGTGCCAGCACCCGACAGGGGGCGCCGGACTATGGCTACACCTTC
V gene: TRBV5-1; clone size: .; J gene: TRBJ2-7; D gene: .; CDR3 protein: CASSLAGGSYEQYF; CDR3 DNA: TGCGCCAGCAGCTTGGCGGGGGGCAGCTACGAGCAGTACTTC
V gene: TRBV5-8; clone size: .; J gene: TRBJ1-3; D gene: .; CDR3 protein: CASSLYGGGNTIYF; CDR3 DNA: TGTGCCAGCAGCTTGTACGGGGGAGGAAACACCATATATTTT
V gene: TRBV7-9; clone size: .; J gene: TRBJ2-3; D gene: .; CDR3 protein: CASSQDGPRGTQYF; CDR3 DNA: TGTGCCAGCAGCCAAGACGGGCCCCGCGGGACGCAGTATTTT
V gene: TRBV5-1; clone size: .; J gene: TRBJ2-3; D gene: .; CDR3 protein: CASSSSFTDTQYF; CDR3 DNA: TGCGCCAGCAGCTCGTCTTTCACAGATACGCAGTATTTT
V gene: TRBV5-5; clone size: .; J gene: TRBJ1-1; D gene: .; CDR3 protein: CASSEGNTEAFF; CDR3 DNA: TGTGCCAGCAGCGAGGGGAACACTGAAGCTTTCTTT
V gene: TRBV5-6; clone size: .; J gene: TRBJ2-7; D gene: .; CDR3 protein: CASSPLAHGEQYF; CDR3 DNA: TGTGCCAGCAGCCCCCTCGCCCACGGGGAGCAGTACTTC
V gene: TRBV9; clone size: .; J gene: TRBJ1-2; D gene: .; CDR3 protein: CASSPGGSPYGYTF; CDR3 DNA: TGTGCCAGCAGCCCGGGAGGATCCCCCTATGGCTACACCTTC
V gene: TRBV10-3; clone size: .; J gene: TRBJ2-2; D gene: .; CDR3 protein: CAISESLGLGGTGELFF; CDR3 DNA: TGTGCCATCAGTGAGTCTCTTGGACTAGGGGGGACCGGGGAGCTGTTTTTT
V gene: TRBV5-1; clone size: .; J gene: TRBJ1-2; D gene: TRBD1; CDR3 protein: CASSLGQGTYGYTF; CDR3 DNA: TGCGCCAGCAGCTTGGGACAGGGAACCTATGGCTACACCTTC
V gene: TRBV18; clone size: .; J gene: TRBJ2-3; D gene: TRBD1; CDR3 protein: CASFGQGADTQYF; CDR3 DNA: TGTGCCAGCTTTGGACAGGGGGCAGATACGCAGTATTTT
V gene: TRBV19; clone size: .; J gene: TRBJ2-3; D gene: TRBD2; CDR3 protein: CASSRKRGITDTQYF; CDR3 DNA: TGTGCCAGTAGTCGTAAGCGGGGGATCACAGATACGCAGTATTTT
V gene: TRBV19; clone size: few; J gene: TRBJ2-2; D gene: TRBD1; CDR3 protein: CASSPTGLTDTGELFF; CDR3 DNA: TGTGCCAGTAGCCCGACAGGGCTGACGGACACCGGGGAGCTGTTTTTT
V gene: TRBV6-5; clone size: .; J gene: TRBJ2-2; D gene: TRBD1; CDR3 protein: CASSVGTGDSGELFF; CDR3 DNA: TGTGCCAGCAGTGTCGGGACAGGGGATTCCGGGGAGCTGTTTTTT
V gene: TRBV18; clone size: .; J gene: TRBJ2-5; D gene: TRBD1; CDR3 protein: CASSPDRAETQYF; CDR3 DNA: TGTGCCAGCTCTCCAGACAGGGCAGAGACCCAGTACTTC
V gene: TRBV7-2; clone size: .; J gene: TRBJ2-7; D gene: TRBD2; CDR3 protein: CASSLALSGGLYEQYF; CDR3 DNA: TGTGCCAGCAGCTTAGCTTTATCGGGGGGGCTGTACGAGCAGTACTTC
V gene: TRBV7-9; clone size: .; J gene: TRBJ2-1; D gene: .; CDR3 protein: CASSQARGGPATYNEQFF; CDR3 DNA: TGTGCCAGCAGTCAGGCGAGGGGGGGCCCAGCTACTTACAATGAGCAGTTCTTC
V gene: TRBV5-1; clone size: .; J gene: TRBJ2-7; D gene: TRBD1; CDR3 protein: CASSLTGASSYEQYF; CDR3 DNA: TGCGCCAGCTCTTTGACAGGGGCCAGTTCCTACGAGCAGTACTTC
V gene: TRBV4-1; clone size: .; J gene: TRBJ2-2; D gene: .; CDR3 protein: CASSQEGWRESDTGELFF; CDR3 DNA: TGCGCCAGCAGCCAAGAAGGTTGGAGGGAGAGTGACACCGGGGAGCTGTTTTTT
V gene: TRBV19; clone size: .; J gene: TRBJ1-5; D gene: TRBD1; CDR3 protein: CASRSEQGIIQPQHF; CDR3 DNA: TGTGCCAGTAGGTCAGAACAGGGGATTATTCAGCCCCAGCATTTT
V gene: TRBV9; clone size: .; J gene: TRBJ2-6; D gene: TRBD2; CDR3 protein: CASSQTSGGDFSGANVLTF; CDR3 DNA: TGTGCCAGCAGCCAGACTAGCGGGGGGGACTTCTCTGGGGCCAACGTCCTGACTTTC
V gene: TRBV19; clone size: .; J gene: TRBJ1-5; D gene: .; CDR3 protein: CASSRGGARQGNQPQHF; CDR3 DNA: TGTGCCAGTAGTAGGGGTGGGGCCAGGCAGGGCAATCAGCCCCAGCATTTT
V gene: TRBV5-4; clone size: .; J gene: TRBJ2-2; D gene: TRBD2; CDR3 protein: CASSLSGGTGELFF; CDR3 DNA: TGTGCCAGCAGCCTCAGCGGGGGCACCGGGGAGCTGTTTTTT
V gene: TRBV18; clone size: .; J gene: TRBJ1-2; D gene: .; CDR3 protein: CASSPGQDYGYTF; CDR3 DNA: TGTGCCAGCTCACCAGGACAAGACTATGGCTACACCTTC
V gene: TRBV7-2; clone size: .; J gene: TRBJ2-2; D gene: .; CDR3 protein: CASSLRGGQFTGELFF; CDR3 DNA: TGTGCCAGCAGCTTAAGGGGTGGACAGTTCACCGGGGAGCTGTTTTTT
V gene: TRBV30; clone size: .; J gene: TRBJ2-5; D gene: .; CDR3 protein: CAWSEMGRSGTQYF; CDR3 DNA: TGTGCCTGGAGTGAAATGGGGCGTTCAGGGACCCAGTACTTC
V gene: TRBV4-1; clone size: once; J gene: TRBJ1-1; D gene: .; CDR3 protein: CASSQADSVNTEAFF; CDR3 DNA: TGCGCCAGCAGCCAAGCGGACAGCGTGAACACTGAAGCTTTCTTT
V gene: TRBV6-5; clone size: .; J gene: TRBJ1-2; D gene: .; CDR3 protein: CASSPALGGGGGYTF; CDR3 DNA: TGTGCCAGCAGCCCCGCCCTGGGGGGAGGTGGGGGCTACACCTTC
V gene: TRBV10-1; clone size: .; J gene: TRBJ1-1; D gene: TRBD1; CDR3 protein: CARGQGARGNTEAFF; CDR3 DNA: TGCGCCAGGGGACAGGGGGCGCGCGGGAACACTGAAGCTTTCTTT
V gene: TRBV19; clone size: .; J gene: TRBJ2-2; D gene: TRBD2; CDR3 protein: CASTPTSGGVTGELFF; CDR3 DNA: TGTGCCAGTACCCCAACTAGCGGGGGAGTAACCGGGGAGCTGTTTTTT
V gene: TRBV6-1; clone size: .; J gene: TRBJ2-7; D gene: .; CDR3 protein: CASSEAPGEQYF; CDR3 DNA: TGTGCCAGCAGTGAAGCTCCGGGCGAGCAGTACTTC
V gene: TRBV18; clone size: .; J gene: TRBJ2-5; D gene: TRBD2; CDR3 protein: CASSPGGQETQYF; CDR3 DNA: TGTGCCAGCTCACCCGGGGGGCAAGAGACCCAGTACTTC